Each of the 11 T cell receptor beta chains below was sequenced from the same sample in a study of T cell therapy after organ transplantation. The assay was immunoSEQ multiplex PCR, and TCRdb's table has in-frame clones only and misses some. The sample records 20,000 or so clones, roughly four fifths being singletons. No antigen has been assigned to these receptors. Time point noted: 4-8 weeks after completion of therapy. The sequenced sample was CD8+ T cells from blood, obtained after autologous CMV-specific T cell therapy. The receptors shown here come from a human patient who had received a solid organ transplant and had CMV disease. Some T cells may possibly be graft donor cells.

In its sample, this clone was seen once. This chain uses TRBV30 with TRBJ2-1; 8 bases fit TRBD1. This CDR3 is 16 amino acids long. The V gene end was trimmed by 5 bases and the J gene end by 3 bases; junction bases not matched to a gene: 12. Germline assignment: CDR1 GTSNPN and CDR2 SVGIG (reference sequence). The CDR3 region is CAWGSTGDRRYNEQFF. The CDR3 DNA sequence: TGTGCCTGGGGAAGTACCGGGGACAGGCGCTACAATGAGCAGTTCTTC.

Comment on this clone: Being one base from a much bigger clone, this may be a read error. The sample holds other DNA sequences that translate to the same CDR3. The V call is TRBV5-6, the J call TRBJ1-5; D perhaps matches TRBD1 (6 bases). The length of the CDR3 is 15 residues. Deletions cut 1 base from V and 0 bases from J, with 8 bases between. Germline lookup yields CDR1 SGHDT and CDR2 YYEEEE. In DNA form, the CDR3 reads TGTGCCAGCAGCTTGCAGGGGTATAGCAATCAGCCCCAGCATTTT. This encodes CASSLQGYSNQPQHF.

This clone is labeled medium-sized. V gene TRBV27 combines with J gene TRBJ2-1; D is uncertain. Germline assignment: CDR1 MNHEY and CDR2 SMNVEV (reference sequence). V lost 2 bases, J lost 1 base, and 12 bases lay in between. The CDR3 extends over 16 amino acids. The CDR3 sequence: CASSLQARLSYNEQFF. CDR3 coding DNA: TGTGCCAGCAGTTTACAGGCCAGGCTGTCCTACAATGAGCAGTTCTTC.

V gene TRBV5-4 combines with J gene TRBJ2-7; D is possibly TRBD2 (6 bases). CDR3 length: 15 amino acids. Germline CDR1 is SGHNT and CDR2 is YYREEE (reference sequence). Trimming pared 1 base from V and 5 bases from J, leaving 16 bases between. The DNA for the CDR3 is TGTGCCAGCAGCTTGAAGCGGGTGACTATCGACGAGCAGTACTTC. Translated: CASSLKRVTIDEQYF.

The chain uses TRBV6-1 and TRBJ2-7; D is undetermined. The CDR3 contains 14 residues. V lost 4 bases and J 0 bases, leaving 10 bases between the germline ends. Germline V gene sequence: CDR1 MNHNS, CDR2 SASEGT. CDR3 coding DNA: TGTGCCAGCAGTGTTGCGGAGAGCTCCTACGAGCAGTACTTC. Protein sequence: CASSVAESSYEQYF.

The chain has TRBV14 and TRBJ1-1, with D hard to call. The CDR3 has 14 amino acids. Germline values: CDR1 SGHDN, CDR2 FVKESK. The germline V and J ends were trimmed by 0 bases and 7 bases, with 12 bases remaining between them. CDR3: CASSQDGVYSEAFF. The DNA of the CDR3 is TGTGCCAGCAGCCAAGATGGAGTTTACAGTGAAGCTTTCTTT. Full variable domain (remainder filled in from reference TRBV14 and TRBJ1-1): EAGVTQFPSHSVIEKGQTVTLRCDPISGHDNLYWYRRVMGKEIKFLLHFVKESKQDESGMPNNRFLAERTGGTYSTLKVQPAELEDSGVYFCASSQDGVYSEAFFGQGTRLTVV.

The chain carries TRBV7-2 and TRBJ2-5, with TRBD2 as a possible D gene (5 bases). Germline CDR1 reads SGHTA; CDR2 reads FQGNSA. Deletions cut 5 bases from V and 7 bases from J, with 14 bases between. This CDR3 contains 13 residues. CDR3 coding DNA: TGTGCCAGCAGCGCCTCGGTCGGAGGGACCCAGTACTTC. Translation gives CASSASVGGTQYF.

J is TRBJ2-1 and V is TRBV29-1; D is undetermined. The CDR3 is 11 residues long. V was pared by 3 bases and J by 6 bases, with 6 bases between. The germline CDR1 and CDR2 sequences are SQVTM and ANQGSEA. The CDR3 protein is CSVDRTNEQFF. CDR3 in DNA: TGCAGCGTTGACAGGACCAATGAGCAGTTCTTC.

The chain recombines TRBV6-5 with TRBJ2-5; 8 nucleotides match TRBD1. The length of the CDR3 is 14 residues. The trim removed 5 bases at V and 5 bases at J, leaving 7 bases unmatched. Germline CDR1 and CDR2: MNHEY and SVGAGI. The CDR3 loop reads CASSKTGGWETQYF. CDR3 nucleotide sequence: TGTGCCAGCAGTAAAACAGGGGGTTGGGAGACCCAGTACTTC.

The J gene is TRBJ1-2, the V gene TRBV20-1, with D unclear. V was cut by 6 bases and J by 8 bases, with 7 bases left in between. In germline, CDR1 is DFQATT, CDR2 SNEGSKA (reference sequence). This CDR3 spans 9 amino acids. The CDR3 spells CSAPGGYTF. The CDR3 DNA is TGCAGTGCCCCGGGGGGCTACACCTTC.

The gene calls are TRBV6-1 and TRBJ1-5, with no clear D. Germline CDR1 MNHNS, CDR2 SASEGT. V was cut by 2 bases and J by 2 bases, with 13 bases left in between. This CDR3 region has 16 residues. The CDR3 loop reads CASSEWGFARNQPQHF. In DNA, the CDR3 is TGTGCCAGCAGTGAATGGGGTTTTGCCCGCAATCAGCCCCAGCATTTT.